Following are 27 T cell receptor beta chains from one sample sequenced in a study of blood T cell repertoires in COVID-19. Sequencing used immunoSEQ multiplex PCR; TCRdb keeps in-frame clones, though not all of them. The table lists about 260,000 clones, about 80% of them singletons. The sequenced sample consisted of peripheral blood. These receptors were collected from a woman between 45 and 65 years old who had recovered from COVID-19.

The chain recombines TRBV14 with TRBJ2-7; no clear D. V was shortened by 2 bases and J by 6 bases, with 17 bases between the two germline ends. Germline CDR1 is SGHDN and CDR2 is FVKESK. The CDR3 spans 15 residues. CDR3 sequence reads: CASSQSTLAFIEQYF. For the CDR3, the DNA is TGTGCCAGCAGCCAAAGCACCCTCGCATTTATCGAGCAGTACTTC.

The chain employs TRBV28 and TRBJ1-5; D uncertain. The CDR3 runs 14 residues. Trimming removed 6 bases from V and 6 bases from J, with 15 bases in between. CDR1 MDHEN and CDR2 SYDVKM come from the germline V gene. As DNA, the CDR3 is TGTGCCAGCAGCTCCCCCAGTAGCGGTCAGCCCCAGCATTTT. It codes for CASSSPSSGQPQHF. Variable domain in full (rest from reference TRBV28 and TRBJ1-5): DVKVTQSSRYLVKRTGEKVFLECVQDMDHENMFWYRQDPGLGLRLIYFSYDVKMKEKGDIPEGYSVSREKKERFSLILESASTNQTSMYLCASSSPSSGQPQHFGDGTRLSIL.

The V gene is TRBV12-3 or TRBV12-4, the J gene TRBJ2-2; the D gene is possibly TRBD1 (5 bases). Trimming shortened V by 6 bases and J by 6 bases, and 11 bases separated the two germline ends. There are 13 residues in the CDR3. The CDR3 loop is CASRSRAPGELFF. The CDR3 DNA sequence: TGTGCCAGCAGAAGCAGGGCTCCCGGGGAGCTGTTTTTT.

In regard to this clone: Distinct nucleotide sequences in the sample also encode this CDR3. The gene calls are TRBV5-4 and TRBJ2-6; D unclear. Trimming left V 2 bases short and J 0 bases short, with 6 bases between. The germline CDR1 and CDR2 sequences are SGHNT and YYREEE (reference sequence). The CDR3 has 15 amino acids. The CDR3 sequence: CASSFYASGANVLTF. As DNA, the CDR3 is TGTGCCAGCAGCTTCTACGCCTCTGGGGCCAACGTCCTGACTTTC.

The chain combines TRBV27 with TRBJ1-6; tentative D call: TRBD1 (6 bases). This CDR3 is built from 13 residues. Between the trimmed V and J ends, which lost 9 bases and 7 bases, there was a span of 13 bases. CDR1 and CDR2 (germline): MNHEY, SMNVEV (reference sequence). The CDR3 region is CASTRTDNSPLHF. CDR3 sequence (DNA): TGTGCCAGTACTAGGACAGACAATTCACCCCTCCACTTT.

J is TRBJ1-2 and V is TRBV4-3; possible D gene TRBD1, 6 bases. The CDR3 has 16 amino acids. The germline CDR1 and CDR2 sequences are LGHNA and YSLEER. The V and J ends lost 1 base and 1 base respectively, with 13 bases between them. The CDR3: CASSQGAQGFNYGYTF. The CDR3 region has the DNA TGCGCCAGCAGCCAAGGGGCCCAGGGGTTTAACTATGGCTACACCTTC.

This chain links TRBV30 with TRBJ2-5, with D possibly TRBD1 on 5 matching bases. V gave up 4 bases and J gave up 6 bases, with 12 bases separating them. The CDR3 totals 12 residues. Germline CDR1 is GTSNPN and CDR2 is SVGIG (reference sequence). The CDR3 nucleotides read TGTGCCTGGACCCCGCAGGGAAAGACCCAGTACTTC. It codes for CAWTPQGKTQYF.

The chain employs TRBV3-1 (or the pseudogene TRBV3-2) and TRBJ2-1; 7 nucleotides match TRBD2. V trimming: 4 bases; J trimming: 8 bases; junction bases outside the gene matches: 20. This CDR3 has 18 amino acids. Germline V CDR1 and CDR2: LGHDT, YNNKEL (reference sequence). Written as DNA, the CDR3 is TGTGCCAGCAGCCGATATAATGGGCGGGACTACGGTTTCGATGAGCAGTTCTTC. It codes for CASSRYNGRDYGFDEQFF.

This clone was counted between two and nine times. The rearrangement uses TRBV28 and TRBJ1-5, with TRBD1 identical over 8 bases. The CDR3 contains 17 residues. With 7 bases clipped from V and 9 bases from J, the junction kept 20 bases outside the gene matches. Looked up from germline, CDR1 is MDHEN and CDR2 is SYDVKM. The CDR3 DNA follows: TGTGCCAGCATTTCGTCAGCAAGGGACAGGCCGGGGAGGCCCCAGCATTTT. It translates to CASISSARDRPGRPQHF.

The rearrangement joins TRBV6-5 to TRBJ1-2, with 8 bases identical to TRBD1. Per the germline V gene, CDR1 is MNHEY and CDR2 is SVGAGI. The ends lost 6 bases at V and 4 bases at J; junction bases unmatched: 4. This CDR3 contains 13 residues. The CDR3 spells CASSQDRGYGYTF. Here the CDR3 DNA reads TGTGCCAGCAGCCAAGACAGGGGCTATGGCTACACCTTC.

This rearrangement joins TRBV27 to TRBJ2-7; D is possibly TRBD1 (5 bases). The V gene's germline CDR1 is MNHEY and CDR2 SMNVEV (reference sequence). Trimming left V 4 bases short and J 9 bases short, with 22 bases between. This CDR3 contains 15 residues. CDR3 nucleotide sequence: TGTGCCAGCAGTTCCACGCAGGGAACCTCGGTGGTGCAGTACTTC. This codes for CASSSTQGTSVVQYF.

A remark on this clone: The same CDR3 arises from other DNA sequences in this sample as well. This chain uses TRBV28 with TRBJ2-5; 10 bases map to TRBD2. The CDR3 is 14 residues long. Germline V gene data show CDR1 as MDHEN and CDR2 as SYDVKM. The junction had 1 base not matched to a gene; V was cut back by 2 bases and J by 4 bases. CDR3 sequence (DNA): TGTGCCAGCAGTTTAGGGACTAGCGTAGAGACCCAGTACTTC. Protein product: CASSLGTSVETQYF. Supplemented by reference TRBV28 and TRBJ2-5, the full variable domain reads DVKVTQSSRYLVKRTGEKVFLECVQDMDHENMFWYRQDPGLGLRLIYFSYDVKMKEKGDIPEGYSVSREKKERFSLILESASTNQTSMYLCASSLGTSVETQYFGPGTRLLVL.

The rearrangement links TRBV28 to TRBJ2-2; D possibly corresponds to TRBD1 (6 bases). The CDR3 loop spans 13 amino acids. CDR1 MDHEN and CDR2 SYDVKM come from the germline V gene. Trimming removed 7 bases at V and 0 bases at J, with 6 bases between. The CDR3 DNA is TGTGCCAGCACAGGGGCGAACACCGGGGAGCTGTTTTTT. Residues: CASTGANTGELFF.

This clone was detected once. The V and J genes are TRBV28 and TRBJ1-2, with 7 nucleotides matching TRBD1. V was pared by 1 base and J by 5 bases, with 7 bases of the junction left unmatched. Germline V gene data show CDR1 as MDHEN and CDR2 as SYDVKM. The CDR3 has 15 amino acids. Here the CDR3 DNA reads TGTGCCAGCAGTTTATCAGGGGGATGGGTTTATGGCTACACCTTC. It yields the protein CASSLSGGWVYGYTF.

The V gene is TRBV7-2, the J gene TRBJ2-7; 8 nucleotides match TRBD2. CDR1 and CDR2 from the germline V gene are SGHTA and FQGNSA. The J segment lost 3 bases and the V segment lost 1 base, leaving 2 bases of the junction unmatched. This CDR3 has 14 amino acids. In DNA, the CDR3 is TGTGCCAGCAGCTTAGAGCGGGGGTTCTACGAGCAGTACTTC. It translates to CASSLERGFYEQYF.

The chain employs TRBV28 and TRBJ1-2; perhaps TRBD1 as D (5 bases). The CDR3 totals 14 residues. Germline V lookup: CDR1 MDHEN, CDR2 SYDVKM. Trimming removed 4 bases at V and 4 bases at J, with 13 bases between. The CDR3 nucleotides are TGTGCCAGCAGTTCCGCGGGGGGGAGCTATGGCTACACCTTC. This codes for CASSSAGGSYGYTF.

The chain has TRBV29-1 and TRBJ2-7; a weak D match, TRBD1 (6 bases). The ends were cut back, 6 bases at V and 9 bases at J, with 15 bases in the middle. Germline V gene lookup returns CDR1 SQVTM and CDR2 ANQGSEA. The CDR3 totals 11 residues. CDR3 in DNA: TGCAGCGTCCGGGACACCAACTGGCAGTACTTC. This translates into CSVRDTNWQYF.

The V call is TRBV7-9, the J call TRBJ2-5, with 7 bases matching TRBD2. This CDR3 contains 16 residues. V trimming: 1 base; J trimming: 2 bases; junction bases outside the gene matches: 7. Germline V gives CDR1 SEHNR, CDR2 FQNEAQ (reference sequence). The chain's CDR3 is CASSLDRASGQETQYF. CDR3 nucleotides: TGTGCCAGCAGCTTAGATAGGGCTAGCGGACAAGAGACCCAGTACTTC.

Concerning this clone: One end of the junction varies from germline; a read error may be responsible. The chain employs TRBV7-2 and TRBJ2-7, with 14 nucleotides matching TRBD2. From germline, CDR1 is SGHTA and CDR2 FQGNSA. This CDR3 spans 13 amino acids. The CDR3 protein is CASSMGLAGEPYF. In DNA form, the CDR3 reads TGTGCCAGCAGCATGGGACTAGCGGGAGAGCCGTACTTC. The whole variable domain, remainder taken from reference TRBV7-2 and TRBJ2-7, is GAGVSQSPSNKVTEKGKDVELRCDPISGHTALYWYRQSLGQGLEFLIYFQGNSAPDKSGLPSDRFSAERTGGSVSTLTIQRTQQEDSAVYLCASSMGLAGEPYFGPGTRLTVT.

The chain couples TRBV5-1 to TRBJ2-2, with 10 bases lining up with TRBD2. After removal of 0 bases from V and 4 bases from J, the junction contained 15 bases not matched to a gene. The CDR3 covers 20 residues. CDR1 is SGHRS, CDR2 YFSETQ, per germline. CDR3 region: CASSLVRWGLAGALTGELFF. CDR3 DNA: TGCGCCAGCAGCTTGGTGAGGTGGGGGCTAGCGGGAGCCCTCACCGGGGAGCTGTTTTTT.

Here the CDR3 reads CASSTTGTGPYEQYF. The CDR3 coding sequence is TGTGCCAGCAGCACCACCGGGACAGGACCCTACGAGCAGTACTTC. The gene calls are TRBV28 and TRBJ2-7; 8 positions match TRBD1. Germline V gene lookup returns CDR1 MDHEN and CDR2 SYDVKM. This CDR3 has 15 residues. The V gene end was trimmed by 6 bases and the J gene end by 2 bases; junction bases not matched to a gene: 9. Filled out from reference TRBV28 and TRBJ2-7, the complete variable domain reads DVKVTQSSRYLVKRTGEKVFLECVQDMDHENMFWYRQDPGLGLRLIYFSYDVKMKEKGDIPEGYSVSREKKERFSLILESASTNQTSMYLCASSTTGTGPYEQYFGPGTRLTVT.

The chain links TRBV4-3 to TRBJ2-7; perhaps TRBD2 as D (6 bases). This CDR3 comprises 17 residues. Germline CDR1 LGHNA, CDR2 YSLEER. Trimming removed 8 bases at V and 0 bases at J, with 23 bases between. The CDR3 spells CASGSSPSVPHSYEQYF. The CDR3 bases are TGCGCCAGCGGTTCTTCCCCTAGCGTACCTCACTCCTACGAGCAGTACTTC.

This chain joins TRBV27 and TRBJ2-1, with a tentative D call TRBD1 (6 bases). Trimming took off 6 bases at V and 10 bases at J, with 22 bases between the two ends. Germline CDR1 is MNHEY and CDR2 is SMNVEV (reference sequence). CDR3 length equals 15 residues. This chain's CDR3 is CASSKTGSFAREQFF. The CDR3, as DNA: TGTGCCAGCAGCAAGACAGGTTCCTTTGCACGAGAGCAGTTCTTC.

The V and J genes are TRBV9 and TRBJ2-7, with 10 bases matching TRBD1. Unmatched junction bases numbered 8, after V lost 3 bases and J lost 2 bases. There are 16 residues in the CDR3. Germline assignment: CDR1 SGDLS and CDR2 YYNGEE. The chain's CDR3 is CASSARDRGLPYEQYF. The CDR3 DNA is TGTGCCAGCAGCGCTCGGGACAGGGGATTACCCTACGAGCAGTACTTC.

This clone was seen a single time. The chain is built from TRBV30 and TRBJ1-1; no clear D. The germline V gene has CDR1 GTSNPN and CDR2 SVGIG (reference sequence). The CDR3 is 12 residues long. The germline V and J ends were trimmed by 4 bases and 0 bases, with 6 bases remaining between them. The CDR3 DNA follows: TGTGCCTGGAACAGATTGAACACTGAAGCTTTCTTT. It codes for CAWNRLNTEAFF.

This sequence joins TRBV4-1 and TRBJ2-5, with D tentatively TRBD2 (7 bases). The CDR3 spans 18 residues. V was shortened by 4 bases and J by 4 bases, with 25 bases between the two germline ends. Looked up from germline, CDR1 is MGHRA and CDR2 is YSYEKL. CDR3 in amino acids: CASSRGINGGALGETQYF. In DNA, the CDR3 is TGCGCCAGCAGCCGAGGGATTAATGGGGGGGCCTTAGGAGAGACCCAGTACTTC.

The genes are TRBV28 and TRBJ2-7; D is perhaps TRBD1 (7 bases). V was clipped by 6 bases and J by 0 bases, with 12 bases between them. The CDR3 is 14 residues long. CDR1 and CDR2 from the germline V gene are MDHEN and SYDVKM. The CDR3 DNA sequence: TGTGCCAGCAGGCCTCAGGGGGGCTCCTACGAGCAGTACTTC. It is translated as CASRPQGGSYEQYF.